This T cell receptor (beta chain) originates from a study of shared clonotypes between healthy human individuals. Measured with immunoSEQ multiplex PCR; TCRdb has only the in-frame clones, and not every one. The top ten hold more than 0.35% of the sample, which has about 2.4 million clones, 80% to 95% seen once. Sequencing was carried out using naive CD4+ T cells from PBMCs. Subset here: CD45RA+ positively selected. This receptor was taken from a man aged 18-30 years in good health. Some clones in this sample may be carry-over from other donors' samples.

The CDR3 sequence: CATYNRGNTIYF. The CDR3 DNA follows: TGTGCCACCTACAACCGTGGAAACACCATATATTTT. The rearrangement uses TRBV7-9 and TRBJ1-3, with D unclear. The CDR3 is 12 residues long. The germline V and J ends were trimmed by 10 bases and 3 bases, with 10 bases remaining between them. CDR1 is SEHNR, CDR2 FQNEAQ, per germline (reference sequence).